This T cell receptor beta chain was captured by sequencing in a study of T cells after yellow fever vaccination. Whole-study findings and limits: Contaminants from the bulk population, in the form of abundant clonotypes, could be found in FACS-sorted repertoires.

TCRdb recomputed calls from the 5' RACE reads with MiXCR, one row per CDR3 protein. Found here are about 99,000 distinct CDR3 sequences, approximately 6.3% of them singletons; the top ten hold roughly 41%. This clonotype was found many times. The antigen is unknown. Germline-derived CDR1 and CDR2 are MNHEY and SVGEGT. Trimming cost V 4 bases and J 0 bases, with 4 bases left between them. The CDR3 runs 13 residues. This clonotype originated in a man between 18 and 35 years old who received the YFV17D yellow fever vaccine. This specimen was CD8+ T cells sorted from PBMCs, taken 10 days after the yellow fever booster vaccination. This rearrangement joins TRBV6-2 or TRBV6-3 to TRBJ2-1; no firm D call. The CDR3 here is CASSSSSYNEQFF. CDR3 DNA: TGTGCCAGCAGTTCTAGCTCCTACAATGAGCAGTTCTTC.